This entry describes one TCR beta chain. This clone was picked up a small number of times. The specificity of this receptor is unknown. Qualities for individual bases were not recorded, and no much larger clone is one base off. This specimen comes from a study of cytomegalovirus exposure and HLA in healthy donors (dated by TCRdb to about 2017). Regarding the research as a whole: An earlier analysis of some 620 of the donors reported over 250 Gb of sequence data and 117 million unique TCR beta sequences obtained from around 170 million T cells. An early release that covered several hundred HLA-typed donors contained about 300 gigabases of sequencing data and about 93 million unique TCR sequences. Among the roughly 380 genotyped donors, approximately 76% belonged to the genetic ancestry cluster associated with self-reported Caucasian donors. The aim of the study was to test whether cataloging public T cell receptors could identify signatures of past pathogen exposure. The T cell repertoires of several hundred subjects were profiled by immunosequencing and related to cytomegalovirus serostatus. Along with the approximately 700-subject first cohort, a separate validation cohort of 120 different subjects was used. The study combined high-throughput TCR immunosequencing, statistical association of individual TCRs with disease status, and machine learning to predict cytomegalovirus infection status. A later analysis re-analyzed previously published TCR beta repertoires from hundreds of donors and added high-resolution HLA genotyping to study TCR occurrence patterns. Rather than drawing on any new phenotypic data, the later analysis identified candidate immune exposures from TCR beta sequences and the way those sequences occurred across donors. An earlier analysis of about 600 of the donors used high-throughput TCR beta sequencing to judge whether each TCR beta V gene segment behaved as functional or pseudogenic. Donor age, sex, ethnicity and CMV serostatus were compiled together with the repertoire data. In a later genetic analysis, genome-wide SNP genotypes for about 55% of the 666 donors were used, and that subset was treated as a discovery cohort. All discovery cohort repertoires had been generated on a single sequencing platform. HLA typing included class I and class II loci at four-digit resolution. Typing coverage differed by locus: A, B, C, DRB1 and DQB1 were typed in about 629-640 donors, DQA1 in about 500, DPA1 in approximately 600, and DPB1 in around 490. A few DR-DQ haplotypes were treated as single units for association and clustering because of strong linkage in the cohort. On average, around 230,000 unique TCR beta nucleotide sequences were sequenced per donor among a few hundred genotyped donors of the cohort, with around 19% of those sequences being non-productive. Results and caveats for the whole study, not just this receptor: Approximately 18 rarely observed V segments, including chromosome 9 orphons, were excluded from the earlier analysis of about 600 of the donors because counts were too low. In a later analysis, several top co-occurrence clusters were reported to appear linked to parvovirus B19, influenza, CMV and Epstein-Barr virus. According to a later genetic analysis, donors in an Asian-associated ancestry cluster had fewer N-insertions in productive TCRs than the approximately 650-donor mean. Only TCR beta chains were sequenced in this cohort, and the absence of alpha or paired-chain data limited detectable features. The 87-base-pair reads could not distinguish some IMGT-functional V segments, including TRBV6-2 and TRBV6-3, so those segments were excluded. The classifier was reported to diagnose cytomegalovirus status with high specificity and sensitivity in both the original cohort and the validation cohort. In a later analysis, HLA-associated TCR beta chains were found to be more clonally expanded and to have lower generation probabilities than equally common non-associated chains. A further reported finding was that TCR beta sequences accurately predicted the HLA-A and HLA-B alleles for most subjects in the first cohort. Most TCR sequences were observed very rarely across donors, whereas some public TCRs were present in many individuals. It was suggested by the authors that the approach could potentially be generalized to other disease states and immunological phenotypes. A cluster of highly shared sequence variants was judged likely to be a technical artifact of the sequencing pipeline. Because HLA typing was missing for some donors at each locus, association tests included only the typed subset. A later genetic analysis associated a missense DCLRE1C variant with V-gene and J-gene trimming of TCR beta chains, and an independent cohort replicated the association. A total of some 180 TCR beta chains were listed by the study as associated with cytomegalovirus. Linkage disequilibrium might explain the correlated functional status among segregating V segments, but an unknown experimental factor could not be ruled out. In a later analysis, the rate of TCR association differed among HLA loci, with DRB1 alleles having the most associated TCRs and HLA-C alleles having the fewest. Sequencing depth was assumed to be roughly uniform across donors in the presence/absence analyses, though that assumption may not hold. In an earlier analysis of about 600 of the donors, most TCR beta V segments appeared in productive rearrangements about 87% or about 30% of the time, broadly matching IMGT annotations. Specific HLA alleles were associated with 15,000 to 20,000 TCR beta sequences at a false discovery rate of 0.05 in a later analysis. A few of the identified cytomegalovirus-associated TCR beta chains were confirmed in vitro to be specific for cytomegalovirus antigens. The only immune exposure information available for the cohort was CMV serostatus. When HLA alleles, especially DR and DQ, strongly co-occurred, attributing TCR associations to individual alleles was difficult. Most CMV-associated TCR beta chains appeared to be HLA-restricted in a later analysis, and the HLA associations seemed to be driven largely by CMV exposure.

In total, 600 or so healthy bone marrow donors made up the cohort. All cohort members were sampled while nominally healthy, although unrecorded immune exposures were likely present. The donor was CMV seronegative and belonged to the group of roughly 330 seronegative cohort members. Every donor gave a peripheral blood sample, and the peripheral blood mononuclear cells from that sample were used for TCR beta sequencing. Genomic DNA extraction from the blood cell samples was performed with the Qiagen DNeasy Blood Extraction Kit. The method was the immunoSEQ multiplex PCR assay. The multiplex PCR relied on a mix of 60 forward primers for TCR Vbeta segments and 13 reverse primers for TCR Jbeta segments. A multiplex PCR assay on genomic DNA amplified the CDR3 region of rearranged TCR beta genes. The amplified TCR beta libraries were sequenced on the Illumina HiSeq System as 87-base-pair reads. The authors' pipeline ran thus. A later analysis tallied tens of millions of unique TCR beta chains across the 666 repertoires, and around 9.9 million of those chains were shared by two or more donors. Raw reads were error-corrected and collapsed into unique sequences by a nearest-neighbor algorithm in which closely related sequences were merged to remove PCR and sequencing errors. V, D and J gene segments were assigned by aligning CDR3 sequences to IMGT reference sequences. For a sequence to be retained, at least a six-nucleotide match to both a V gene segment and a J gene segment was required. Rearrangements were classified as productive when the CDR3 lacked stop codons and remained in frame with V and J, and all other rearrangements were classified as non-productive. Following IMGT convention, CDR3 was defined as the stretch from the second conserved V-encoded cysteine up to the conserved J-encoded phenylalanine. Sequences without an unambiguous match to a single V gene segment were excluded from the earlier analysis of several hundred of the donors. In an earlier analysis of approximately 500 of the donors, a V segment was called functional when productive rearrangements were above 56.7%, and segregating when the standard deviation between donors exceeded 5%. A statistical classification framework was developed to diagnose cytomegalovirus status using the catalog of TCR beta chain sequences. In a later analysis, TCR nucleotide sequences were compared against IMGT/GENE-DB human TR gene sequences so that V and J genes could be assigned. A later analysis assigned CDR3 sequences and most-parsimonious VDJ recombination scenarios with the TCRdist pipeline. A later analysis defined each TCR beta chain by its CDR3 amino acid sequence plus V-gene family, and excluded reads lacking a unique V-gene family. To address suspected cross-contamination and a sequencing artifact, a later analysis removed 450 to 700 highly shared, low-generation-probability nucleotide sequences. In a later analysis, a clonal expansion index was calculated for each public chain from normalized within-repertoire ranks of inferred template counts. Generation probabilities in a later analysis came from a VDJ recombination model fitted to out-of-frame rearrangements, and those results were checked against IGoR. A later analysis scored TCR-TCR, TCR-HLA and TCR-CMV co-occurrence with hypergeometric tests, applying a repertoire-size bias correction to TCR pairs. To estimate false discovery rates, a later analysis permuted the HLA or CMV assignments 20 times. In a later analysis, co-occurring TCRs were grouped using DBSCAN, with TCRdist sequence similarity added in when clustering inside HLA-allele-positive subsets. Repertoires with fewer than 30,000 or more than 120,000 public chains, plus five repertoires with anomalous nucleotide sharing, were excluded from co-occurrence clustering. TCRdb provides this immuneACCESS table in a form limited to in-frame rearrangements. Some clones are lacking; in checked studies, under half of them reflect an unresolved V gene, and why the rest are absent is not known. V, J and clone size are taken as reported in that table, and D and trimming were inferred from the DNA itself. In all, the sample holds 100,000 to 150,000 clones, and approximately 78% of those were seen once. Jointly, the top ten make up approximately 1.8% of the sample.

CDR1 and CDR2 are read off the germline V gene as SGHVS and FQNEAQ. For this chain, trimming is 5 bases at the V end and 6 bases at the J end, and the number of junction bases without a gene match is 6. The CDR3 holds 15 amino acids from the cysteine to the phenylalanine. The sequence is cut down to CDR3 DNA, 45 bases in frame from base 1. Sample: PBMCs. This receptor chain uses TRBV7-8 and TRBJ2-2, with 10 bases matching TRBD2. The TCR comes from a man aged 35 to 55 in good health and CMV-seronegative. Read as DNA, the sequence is TGTGCCAGCAGCCTCAGGACTAGCGGAGCCGGGGAGCTGTTTTTT. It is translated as CASSLRTSGAGELFF.